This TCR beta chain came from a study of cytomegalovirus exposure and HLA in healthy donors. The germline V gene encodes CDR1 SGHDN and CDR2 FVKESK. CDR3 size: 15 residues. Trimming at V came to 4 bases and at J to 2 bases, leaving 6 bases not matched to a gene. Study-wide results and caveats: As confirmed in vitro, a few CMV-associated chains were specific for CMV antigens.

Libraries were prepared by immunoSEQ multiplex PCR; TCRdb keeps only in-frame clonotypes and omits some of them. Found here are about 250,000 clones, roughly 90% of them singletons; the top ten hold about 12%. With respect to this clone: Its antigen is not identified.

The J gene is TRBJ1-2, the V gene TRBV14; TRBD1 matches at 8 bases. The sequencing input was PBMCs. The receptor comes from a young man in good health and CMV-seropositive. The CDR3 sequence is CASSPTWTGNYGYTF. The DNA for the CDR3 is TGTGCCAGCAGCCCAACCTGGACAGGGAACTATGGCTACACCTTC.